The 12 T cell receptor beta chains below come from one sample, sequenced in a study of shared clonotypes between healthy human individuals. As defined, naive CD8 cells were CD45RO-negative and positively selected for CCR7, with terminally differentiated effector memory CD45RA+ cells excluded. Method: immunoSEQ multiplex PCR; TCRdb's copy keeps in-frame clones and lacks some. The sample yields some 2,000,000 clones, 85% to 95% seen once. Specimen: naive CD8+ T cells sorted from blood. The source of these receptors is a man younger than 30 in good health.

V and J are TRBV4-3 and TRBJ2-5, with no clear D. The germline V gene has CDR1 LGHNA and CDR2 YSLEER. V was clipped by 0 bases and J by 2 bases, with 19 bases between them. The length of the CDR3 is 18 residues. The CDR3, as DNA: TGCGCCAGCAGCCAAGAATGGAGCTTGGGCAGCCAACAAGAGACCCAGTACTTC. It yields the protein CASSQEWSLGSQQETQYF.

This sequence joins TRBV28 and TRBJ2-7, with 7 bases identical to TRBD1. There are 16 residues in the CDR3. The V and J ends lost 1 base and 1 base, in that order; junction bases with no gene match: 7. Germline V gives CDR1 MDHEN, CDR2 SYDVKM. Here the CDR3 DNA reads TGTGCCAGCAGTTTATCCCCAGACAGGGCATCCTACGAGCAGTACTTC. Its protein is CASSLSPDRASYEQYF.

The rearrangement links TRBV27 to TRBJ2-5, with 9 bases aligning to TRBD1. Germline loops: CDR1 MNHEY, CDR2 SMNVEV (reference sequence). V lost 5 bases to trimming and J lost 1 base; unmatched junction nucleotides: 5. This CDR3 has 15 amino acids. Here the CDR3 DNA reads TGTGCCAGCAGTGCGGACAGGGGCCTCCAAGAGACCCAGTACTTC. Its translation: CASSADRGLQETQYF.

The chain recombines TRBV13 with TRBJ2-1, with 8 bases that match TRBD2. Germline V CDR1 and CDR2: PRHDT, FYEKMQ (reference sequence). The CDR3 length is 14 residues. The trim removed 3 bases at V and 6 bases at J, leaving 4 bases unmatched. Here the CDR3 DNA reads TGTGCCAGCAGCTTCGGGCGGGAGGTCAATGAGCAGTTCTTC. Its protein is CASSFGREVNEQFF.

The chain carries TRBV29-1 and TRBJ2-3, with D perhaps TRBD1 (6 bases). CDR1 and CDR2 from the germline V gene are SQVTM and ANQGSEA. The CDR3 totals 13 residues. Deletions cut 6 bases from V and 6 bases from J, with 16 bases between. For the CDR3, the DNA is TGCAGCGTCTGGTATACAGGGATGGATACGCAGTATTTT. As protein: CSVWYTGMDTQYF.

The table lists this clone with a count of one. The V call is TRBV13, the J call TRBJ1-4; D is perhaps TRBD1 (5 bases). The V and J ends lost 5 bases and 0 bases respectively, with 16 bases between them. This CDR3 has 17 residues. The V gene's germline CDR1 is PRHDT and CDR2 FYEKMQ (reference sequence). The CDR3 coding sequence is TGTGCCAGCAGCCGGGACCTCCAACCTGCAACTAATGAAAAACTGTTTTTT. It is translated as CASSRDLQPATNEKLFF.

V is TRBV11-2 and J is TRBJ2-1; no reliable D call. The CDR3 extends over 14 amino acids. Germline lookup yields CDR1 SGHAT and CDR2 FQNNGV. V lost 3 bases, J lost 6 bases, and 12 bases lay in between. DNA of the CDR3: TGTGCCAGCAGCTTCCTGGCTTTCTCCAATGAGCAGTTCTTC. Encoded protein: CASSFLAFSNEQFF. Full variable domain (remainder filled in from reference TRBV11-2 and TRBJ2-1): EAGVAQSPRYKIIEKRQSVAFWCNPISGHATLYWYQQILGQGPKLLIQFQNNGVVDDSQLPKDRFSAERLKGVDSTLKIQPAKLEDSAVYLCASSFLAFSNEQFFGPGTRLTVL.

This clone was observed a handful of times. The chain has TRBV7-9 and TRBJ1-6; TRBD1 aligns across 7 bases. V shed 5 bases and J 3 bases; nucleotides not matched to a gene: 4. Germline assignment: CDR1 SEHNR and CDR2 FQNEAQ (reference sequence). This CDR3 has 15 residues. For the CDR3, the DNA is TGTGCCAGCAGCGGCCGGGACAGCTATAATTCACCCCTCCACTTT. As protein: CASSGRDSYNSPLHF.

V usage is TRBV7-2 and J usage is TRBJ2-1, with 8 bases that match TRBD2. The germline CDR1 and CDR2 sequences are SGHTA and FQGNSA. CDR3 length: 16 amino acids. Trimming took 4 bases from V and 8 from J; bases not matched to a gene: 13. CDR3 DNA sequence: TGTGCCAGCAGCTCGGAGGGCGTGGCGGGAGGTTATGAGCAGTTCTTC. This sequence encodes CASSSEGVAGGYEQFF.

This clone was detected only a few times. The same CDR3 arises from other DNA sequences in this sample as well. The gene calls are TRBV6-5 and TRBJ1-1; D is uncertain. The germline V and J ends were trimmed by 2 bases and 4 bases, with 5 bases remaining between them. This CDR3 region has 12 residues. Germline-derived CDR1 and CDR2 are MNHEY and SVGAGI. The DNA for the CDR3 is TGTGCCAGCAGTTACGGAGGCACTGAAGCTTTCTTT. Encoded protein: CASSYGGTEAFF.

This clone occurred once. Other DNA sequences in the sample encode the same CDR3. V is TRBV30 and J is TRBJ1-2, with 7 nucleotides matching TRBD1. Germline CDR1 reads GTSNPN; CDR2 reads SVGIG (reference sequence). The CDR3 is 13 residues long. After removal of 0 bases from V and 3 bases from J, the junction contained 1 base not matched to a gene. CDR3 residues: CAWSVQGDYGYTF. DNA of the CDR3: TGTGCCTGGAGTGTCCAGGGGGACTATGGCTACACCTTC.

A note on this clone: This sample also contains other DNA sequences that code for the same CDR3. CDR3 DNA sequence: TGTGCCAGCAGCTTAGGAACCCGCTACGAGCAGTACTTC. Translated: CASSLGTRYEQYF. The chain has TRBV11-2 and TRBJ2-7; D not resolved. Germline assignment: CDR1 SGHAT and CDR2 FQNNGV. V lost 1 base and J 3 bases, leaving 7 bases between the germline ends. The CDR3 consists of 13 residues.